This T cell receptor beta chain was profiled in a study of blood T cell repertoires in COVID-19 (dated by TCRdb to the early 2020s). For the wider study: The collaborator samples originated in the United States, Italy and Spain and spanned the acute and convalescent phases of COVID-19. The prospective study material was composed of cDNA or gDNA derived from T cells, B-cell-depleted T cells, or PBMCs. Subjects who had been exposed to COVID-19, were actively infected with it, or had recovered from it provided the deeply sampled blood TCRbeta repertoires that made up the dataset. The repertoires were released in a freely available public database meant as a resource for research on the immune response to SARS-CoV-2. Samples came from the ongoing ImmuneRACE study (first 160 participants) plus 1,254 subjects from 6 global collaborators. The sample metadata nearly always contained a de-identified subject ID, COVID-19 status, age in years and sex. Where HLA class I and class II types were available, the types were taken from metadata supplied by the sample provider, not from assay-based typing.

This clone was seen just once. The clone's antigen remains unknown. No clone much larger than this one lies a single base away; base qualities are absent. Enrolling through a virtual design, the prospective study's participants ranged in age from roughly 18 to 100 years and lived across roughly 23 United States geographic areas. In the prospective study, cohorts were assigned on the basis of participant-reported clinical history obtained from a screening survey and a study questionnaire. Recovered participants in ImmuneRACE Cohort 3 were defined by two consecutive negative NP/OP PCR tests, clearance by a healthcare professional, or resolution of symptoms. Mobile phlebotomists in the prospective study collected whole blood, serum and a nasopharyngeal or oropharyngeal swab from every participant. Prospective study participants could optionally give additional blood draws and questionnaires over an approximately two-month period. Before DNA extraction, blood samples from the prospective study were shipped at room temperature or frozen.

Including cysteine and phenylalanine, the CDR3 has 15 amino acids. Of all the DNA, just the CDR3 is kept, 45 bases in frame from base 1. Based on the germline V gene, the CDR1 and CDR2 sequences are SGHVS and FQNEAQ. V has 2 bases trimmed and J has 9 bases trimmed; junction bases matching no gene number 7. TCRbeta CDR3 regions were amplified from genomic DNA by means of the immunoSEQ Assay, a bias-controlled multiplex PCR. As for the authors' bioinformatics: Nucleated cell counts per sample were estimated from amplification of reference gene primers within the assay. Sequence reads were collapsed and filtered to measure the absolute abundance of every unique TCRbeta CDR3 rearrangement. For each sample, productive Simpson clonality was calculated as the square root of Simpson's diversity index over productive rearrangements. TCRdb carries this immuneACCESS record with in-frame sequences only. Its versions omit some clonotypes, under half of them owing to an unresolved V gene in the studies checked, with the rest unexplained. The V and J calls and the clone size are those of that table, but D and trimming were determined from the DNA. Within this sample are some 490,000 clones, with around nine tenths of them counted one time only. Clones ranked in the top ten supply roughly 8.5% of the sample.

What the work shows at the level of the full study, not this receptor alone: The quantity of clinical and demographic metadata differed by source and by participant and was supplied without curation.

The source of this sequence is a woman between 55 and 75 years old who had recovered from COVID-19. The sample consisted of PBMCs or T cells enriched from blood (not recorded which). This chain joins TRBV7-8 to TRBJ2-1; TRBD2 fits 10 bases in the junction. In nucleotide form, the sequence is TGTGCCAGCAGCTTAATTCTAGCGGGGGCTGGTGAGCAGTTCTTC. Its protein reads: CASSLILAGAGEQFF.